Shown below are 10 T cell receptor beta chains from a single sample sequenced in a study of T cell changes during pregnancy in multiple sclerosis. Here immunoSEQ multiplex PCR was the method, and the copy in TCRdb shows in-frame clones only, minus some. Here the sample spans approximately 80,000 clones, 90% to 95% being singletons. The sample consisted of peripheral blood, taken in the second trimester of pregnancy. The receptors were gathered from a female donor in good health, enrolled as a control in a pregnancy study.

V and J are TRBV6-5 and TRBJ2-7; 11 bases agree with TRBD1. Per germline, CDR1 MNHEY and CDR2 SVGAGI. Unmatched junction bases numbered 5, after V lost 6 bases and J lost 4 bases. The CDR3 loop spans 14 amino acids. The CDR3, as DNA: TGTGCCAGCAGCCGTGGACAGGGGGCTTACGAGCAGTACTTC. It translates to CASSRGQGAYEQYF.

The chain couples TRBV30 to TRBJ2-3; D is perhaps TRBD2 (6 bases). Trimming left V 7 bases short and J 0 bases short, with 8 bases between. The CDR3 spans 12 residues. Germline loops: CDR1 GTSNPN, CDR2 SVGIG (reference sequence). CDR3 sequence: CALSGSTDTQYF. The CDR3 region has the DNA TGTGCCTTGAGCGGGAGCACAGATACGCAGTATTTT.

The chain carries TRBV4-2 and TRBJ1-2, with 9 bases identical to TRBD1. The V and J ends lost 1 base and 7 bases, in that order; junction bases with no gene match: 1. The length of the CDR3 is 13 residues. Germline V CDR1 and CDR2: LGHNA, YNFKEQ. The CDR3 DNA reads as TGTGCCAGCAGCCAAGCGGACAGGGGTGGCTACACCTTC. Protein product: CASSQADRGGYTF.

This clone was seen only once. V usage is TRBV9 and J usage is TRBJ2-3; 7 nucleotides match TRBD1. The CDR3 is 15 residues long. V trimming: 4 bases; J trimming: 2 bases; junction bases outside the gene matches: 7. The V gene's germline CDR1 is SGDLS and CDR2 YYNGEE. The CDR3 DNA reads as TGTGCCAGCAGCATGACAGGGATGAACACAGATACGCAGTATTTT. This encodes CASSMTGMNTDTQYF.

The CDR3 reads CASSLNRDINQPQHF. CDR3 nucleotides: TGTGCCAGCAGCTTGAACCGGGACATAAATCAGCCCCAGCATTTT. V usage is TRBV7-8 and J usage is TRBJ1-5; a possible D gene is TRBD1 (6 bases). CDR3 size: 15 residues. V dropped 3 bases and J dropped 4 bases, with 13 bases sitting between them. CDR1 is SGHVS, CDR2 FQNEAQ, per germline.

The J gene is TRBJ2-1, the V gene TRBV11-3; 7 bases are shared with TRBD2. The trim removed 5 bases at V and 3 bases at J, leaving 4 bases unmatched. CDR1 and CDR2 (germline): SGHNT, YENEEA. CDR3 length: 14 residues. CDR3 bases: TGTGCCAGCAGCCCGGGGGGAGACTACAATGAGCAGTTCTTC. It is translated as CASSPGGDYNEQFF. The whole variable domain, filled in from reference TRBV11-3 and TRBJ2-1, reads EAGVVQSPRYKIIEKKQPVAFWCNPISGHNTLYWYLQNLGQGPELLIRYENEEAVDDSQLPKDRFSAERLKGVDSTLKIQPAELGDSAVYLCASSPGGDYNEQFFGPGTRLTVL.

The chain combines TRBV7-2 with TRBJ1-6, with D possibly matching TRBD1 (5 bases). Germline V gene lookup returns CDR1 SGHTA and CDR2 FQGNSA. This CDR3 is 16 amino acids long. The V end lost 7 bases, the J end lost 10 bases, and 23 bases lay between the germline ends. The CDR3 DNA reads as TGTGCCAGCAACCTGGGGGGGGGTCCTCAACGGTCACCCCTCCACTTT. It yields the protein CASNLGGGPQRSPLHF. The complete variable domain, with remaining parts taken from reference TRBV7-2 and TRBJ1-6, reads GAGVSQSPSNKVTEKGKDVELRCDPISGHTALYWYRQSLGQGLEFLIYFQGNSAPDKSGLPSDRFSAERTGGSVSTLTIQRTQQEDSAVYLCASNLGGGPQRSPLHFGNGTRLTVT.

This clone was found once. The rearrangement joins TRBV19 to TRBJ1-2, with D perhaps TRBD1 (6 bases). Trimming removed 4 bases at V and 5 bases at J, with 11 bases between. Looked up from germline, CDR1 is LNHDA and CDR2 is SQIVND (reference sequence). This CDR3 comprises 13 residues. CDR3: CASSTRTVYGYTF. The CDR3 DNA is TGTGCCAGTAGTACCCGGACAGTTTATGGCTACACCTTC.

The chain couples TRBV27 to TRBJ1-2; perhaps TRBD1 as D (5 bases). The germline V and J ends were trimmed by 3 bases and 0 bases, with 17 bases remaining between them. The CDR3 is made up of 17 amino acids. Germline V gives CDR1 MNHEY, CDR2 SMNVEV (reference sequence). The CDR3 sequence is CASSFGGSGDPNYGYTF. DNA for the CDR3: TGTGCCAGCAGTTTCGGGGGGAGTGGAGACCCTAACTATGGCTACACCTTC.

This clone came up a few times. The chain joins TRBV7-9 to TRBJ1-1; unclear D gene. V was cut by 5 bases and J by 0 bases, with 7 bases left in between. There are 13 residues in the CDR3. Germline-derived CDR1 and CDR2 are SEHNR and FQNEAQ (reference sequence). Here the CDR3 DNA reads TGTGCCAGCAGCCGAGACATGAACACTGAAGCTTTCTTT. The encoded protein is CASSRDMNTEAFF.